This T cell receptor beta chain was identified during a study of blood T cell repertoires in COVID-19. Data came from immunoSEQ multiplex PCR; TCRdb stores just in-frame clones and leaves some out. The sample yields about 130,000 clones, approximately 85% seen once. The CDR3 loop spans 16 amino acids. V shed 5 bases, J shed 8 bases, and the junction held 12 bases outside the gene matches. Germline CDR1 is KGHDR and CDR2 is SFDVKD. The rearrangement joins TRBV24-1 to TRBJ2-1, with 9 bases aligning to TRBD2. This TCR was recovered from a man aged 30-40 years with COVID-19, enrolled during active disease. The sequencing sample was made of peripheral blood. The CDR3 coding sequence is TGTGCCACCAGTGCTCTTAGCGGGAGAAGCCGCGATGAGCAGTTCTTC. Translated: CATSALSGRSRDEQFF.